This is a list of T cell receptor beta chains from one sample in a study of PD-1 blockade in classical Hodgkin lymphoma. Libraries were prepared by immunoSEQ multiplex PCR; TCRdb keeps only in-frame clonotypes and omits some of them. The table records roughly 42,000 clones, approximately 71% of them present only once. Sequencing used peripheral blood mononuclear cells (PBMCs), obtained at baseline. The receptor set was obtained from a human donor with classical Hodgkin lymphoma. Each CDR3 is given with its conserved first and last residue. D genes are given only for firm matches. Clone size is given for some rows only: seen once, a few or many times, or a class if the clone is expanded.

j_call d_call v_call clone_size cdr3_nt cdr3_aa
TRBJ2-1 . TRBV5-6 . TGTGCCAGCCTCAGGAGTACACTAGCCAAAACAGGCGAGCAGTTCTTC CASLRSTLAKTGEQFF
TRBJ2-7 . TRBV27 . TGTGCCAGCAGTTTATCGAGAAAGAACGAGCAGTACTTC CASSLSRKNEQYF
TRBJ2-1 . TRBV7-9 . TGTGCCAGCAGCTTACTAGGGTCTGAGCAGTTCTTC CASSLLGSEQFF
TRBJ2-7 . TRBV27 . TGTGCCAGCGGTTTAATAGACAGGAGATCCTACGAGCAGTACTTC CASGLIDRRSYEQYF
TRBJ2-7 TRBD2 TRBV7-8 . TGTGCCAGCTCCGAGACGGGACTACGCGAGCAGTACTTC CASSETGLREQYF
TRBJ2-5 TRBD1 TRBV6-5 few TGTGCCAGCAGTTACTCGAGGGACAGGGGTCAAGAGACCCAGTACTTC CASSYSRDRGQETQYF
TRBJ2-5 . TRBV28 . TGTGCCAGCACCACGTTCCTGGCGGGATCCCAAGAGACCCAGTACTTC CASTTFLAGSQETQYF
TRBJ2-7 TRBD1 TRBV7-3 . TGTGCCAGCGACTGGGACAGGGGGAGCTCCTACGAGCAGTACTTC CASDWDRGSSYEQYF
TRBJ2-7 . TRBV7-2 . TGTGCCAGCAGCTCTACCTACGAGCAGTACTTC CASSSTYEQYF
TRBJ2-7 . TRBV27 . TGTGCCAGCAGTCTAGGGGTGGGCGAGCAGTACTTC CASSLGVGEQYF
TRBJ1-1 . TRBV19 . TGTGCCAGTAATATATCGTTGAACACTGAAGCTTTCTTT CASNISLNTEAFF
TRBJ1-1 . TRBV29-1 few TGCAGCGTTGGCGGGAGGAGCACTGAAGCTTTCTTT CSVGGRSTEAFF
TRBJ2-5 . TRBV7-7 . TGTGCCAGCAGCTTCCCAGGATCCCAAGAGACCCAGTACTTC CASSFPGSQETQYF
TRBJ2-2 . TRBV30 . TGTGCCTGGAGTGTTCCAGCGGGCCAAGGTACCGGGGAGCTGTTTTTT CAWSVPAGQGTGELFF
TRBJ1-1 . TRBV7-6 few TGTGCCAGCAGCCGATCGACGGGGGGCACTGAAGCTTTCTTT CASSRSTGGTEAFF
TRBJ2-2 . TRBV7-6 . TGTGCCAGCAGCTTAGAAACCCCCGAGCTGTTTTTT CASSLETPELFF
TRBJ2-7 . TRBV29-1 . TGCAGCGTTGTCGTATCCTACGAGCAGTACTTC CSVVVSYEQYF
TRBJ2-3 . TRBV7-6 . TGTGCCAGCAGCTTAGAAACGCACGGTAGCACAGATACGCAGTATTTT CASSLETHGSTDTQYF
TRBJ1-1 . TRBV4-3 few TGCGCCAGCAGCCAAGAAGAAGACACTGAAGCTTTCTTT CASSQEEDTEAFF
TRBJ2-5 TRBD2 TRBV5-1 . TGCGCCAGCAGCTTGTTCCTAGCGGGGGGGGAAGAGACCCAGTACTTC CASSLFLAGGEETQYF
TRBJ1-2 . TRBV7-2 . TGTGCCAGCAGCTTTGGCGTGTCGTCGTACAGGGCCTACTATGGCTACACCTTC CASSFGVSSYRAYYGYTF
TRBJ1-1 . TRBV6-5 once TGTGCCAGCAGTTACGTGGCACAGAACACTGAAGCTTTCTTT CASSYVAQNTEAFF
TRBJ2-7 TRBD1 TRBV28 . TGTGCCAGCAGTTTAAACCGGGACAGGTCCTACGAGCAGTACTTC CASSLNRDRSYEQYF
TRBJ1-1 . TRBV6-5 . TGTGCCAGCAGTTACTCTGGACAAGGGGAAGCTTTCTTT CASSYSGQGEAFF
TRBJ1-1 . TRBV27 . TGTGCCAGCATTGGGTCCAGGGCTGAAGCTTTCTTT CASIGSRAEAFF
TRBJ2-7 . TRBV4-1 . TGCGCCAGCAGCCAAGAAGCATTTAGTCCAGACGAGCAGTACTTC CASSQEAFSPDEQYF
TRBJ1-6 . TRBV6-1 . TGTGCCAGCAGTGAAGACCAGGACCCTCGGTCTGTGCCCCTCCACTTT CASSEDQDPRSVPLHF
TRBJ1-1 . TRBV30 . TGTGCCTGGAGTGTAACAGGGATTGAAGCTTTCTTT CAWSVTGIEAFF
TRBJ2-7 . TRBV6-1 . TGTGCCAGCAGTGATTGGTTCTACGAGCAGTACTTC CASSDWFYEQYF
TRBJ2-3 TRBD2 TRBV6-6 . TGTGCCAGCAGTTACGCGGGAGGCACAGATACGCAGTATTTT CASSYAGGTDTQYF
TRBJ2-7 TRBD1 TRBV6-4 . TGTGCCAGCAGTCACCGGGACAGGTGGTCCTACGAGCAGTACTTC CASSHRDRWSYEQYF
TRBJ1-3 . TRBV21-1 . TGTGCCAGCAGCAATACGGGCGGACTTAAATCTGGAAACACCATATATTTT CASSNTGGLKSGNTIYF
TRBJ2-7 . TRBV5-6 . TGTGCCAGCAGCTTGTTCAGGGATGTCTACGAGCAGTACTTC CASSLFRDVYEQYF
TRBJ1-2 . TRBV29-1 . TGCAGCGTTGAGACAGGACAGAATTTGTATGGCTACACCTTC CSVETGQNLYGYTF
TRBJ1-6 . TRBV30 few TGTGCCTGGAGTGGGAACTCAGGATATAATTCACCCCTCCACTTT CAWSGNSGYNSPLHF
TRBJ1-5 TRBD1 TRBV28 . TGTGCCAGCAGCACAGACAGGGGCAATCAGCCCCAGCATTTT CASSTDRGNQPQHF
TRBJ2-5 . TRBV7-9 . TGTGCCAGCAGCTTAGGCGGTACGGAGACCCAGTACTTC CASSLGGTETQYF
TRBJ2-1 . TRBV4-3 . TGCGCCAGCAGCCAAGATGGGGGGCCCTACAATGAGCAGTTCTTC CASSQDGGPYNEQFF
TRBJ1-3 TRBD1 TRBV28 . TGTGCCAGCAGTTTATCTTGGGGACAGGGGACGACAAACACCATATATTTT CASSLSWGQGTTNTIYF
TRBJ1-2 TRBD1 TRBV5-8 medium-sized TGTGCCAGCAGCTTGTTGCAGGGGGGATATGGCTACACCTTC CASSLLQGGYGYTF
TRBJ2-7 TRBD1 TRBV7-3 . TGTGCCAGCAGCTTAACCCCAGGGGGCGCCGAGCAGTACTTC CASSLTPGGAEQYF
TRBJ1-5 TRBD1 TRBV4-3 . TGCGCCAGCAGCCAAGCATTACAGGGGCGGAATCAGCCCCAGCATTTT CASSQALQGRNQPQHF
TRBJ1-3 . TRBV5-4 . TGTGCCAGCAGCTTGGAGTCCGCATACACCATATATTTT CASSLESAYTIYF
TRBJ1-1 . TRBV6-5 . TGTGCCAGCAGTTACAAGGCCGGGGCCACTGAAGCTTTCTTT CASSYKAGATEAFF
TRBJ2-5 TRBD1 TRBV9 . TGTGCCAGCAGCGTCGGACAGGGACAAGAGACCCAGTACTTC CASSVGQGQETQYF
TRBJ2-1 TRBD2 TRBV7-2 few TGTGCCAGCAGCTCTATAGCGGGGGCCCGCAATGAGCAGTTCTTC CASSSIAGARNEQFF
TRBJ2-5 TRBD2 TRBV6-5 . TGTGCCAGCAGTCAAACACTAGCGGGGAAAGAGACCCAGTACTTC CASSQTLAGKETQYF
TRBJ2-2 TRBD1 TRBV19 . TGTGCCAGTAGATGGGACAGGGCCACCGGGGAGCTGTTTTTT CASRWDRATGELFF
TRBJ1-2 . TRBV2 few TGTGCCAGCAGTGAAGGGAGACTTTATGGCTACACCTTC CASSEGRLYGYTF
TRBJ2-7 . TRBV28 . TGTGCCAGCTCTGGGCAGGGGAGGTACGAGCAGTACTTC CASSGQGRYEQYF
TRBJ1-1 TRBD1 TRBV2 . TGTGCCAGCAGGGTGGACAGGGGGCTTATGAACACTGAAGCTTTCTTT CASRVDRGLMNTEAFF